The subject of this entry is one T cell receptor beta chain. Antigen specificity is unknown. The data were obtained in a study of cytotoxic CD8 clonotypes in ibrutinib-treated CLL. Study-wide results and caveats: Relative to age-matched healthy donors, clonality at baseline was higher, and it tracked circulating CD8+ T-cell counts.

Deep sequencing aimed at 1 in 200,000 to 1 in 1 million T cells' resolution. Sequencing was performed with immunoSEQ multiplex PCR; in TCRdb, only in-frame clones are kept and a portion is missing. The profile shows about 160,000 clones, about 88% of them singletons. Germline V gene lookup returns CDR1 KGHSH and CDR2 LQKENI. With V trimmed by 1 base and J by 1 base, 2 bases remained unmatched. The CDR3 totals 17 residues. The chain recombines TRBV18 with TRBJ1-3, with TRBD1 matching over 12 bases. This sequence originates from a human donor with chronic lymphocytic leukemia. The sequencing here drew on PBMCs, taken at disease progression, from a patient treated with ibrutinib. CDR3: CASSPRGQGASGNTIYF. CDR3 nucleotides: TGTGCCAGCTCACCACGGGGACAGGGGGCATCTGGAAACACCATATATTTT.